These 5 T cell receptor beta chains originate from one sample sequenced in a study of T cell changes during pregnancy in multiple sclerosis (dated by TCRdb to about 2019). Receptor amplification or capture employed the immunoSEQ multiplex PCR assay. TCRdb holds this immuneACCESS table with in-frame rearrangements only. Some clones are missing; in checked studies, unresolved V genes explain under half, and the rest has no known cause. This sample has around 26,000 clones in its table, and approximately 89% of those were observed once. The top ten clones comprise approximately 16% of the sample. The sequencing used CD8+ T cells from peripheral blood mononuclear cells, collected in the second trimester of pregnancy. These receptors all come from a female donor with multiple sclerosis, enrolled in a pregnancy study.

This rearrangement joins TRBV27 to TRBJ2-1; 10 nucleotides line up with TRBD2. V was pared by 1 base and J by 7 bases, with 1 base of the junction left unmatched. CDR3 length: 14 amino acids. Germline V gene sequence: CDR1 MNHEY, CDR2 SMNVEV (reference sequence). The DNA of the CDR3 is TGTGCCAGCAGTTTATTACTAGCGGGAAATGAGCAGTTCTTC. This encodes CASSLLLAGNEQFF.

The V and J genes are TRBV27 and TRBJ2-3; 7 bases align to TRBD1. V dropped 3 bases and J dropped 2; count of bases not matched to a gene: 11. CDR1 MNHEY and CDR2 SMNVEV come from the germline V gene (reference sequence). The CDR3 loop spans 17 amino acids. The chain's CDR3 is CASSFGTWDRATDTQYF. The CDR3 DNA sequence: TGTGCCAGCAGTTTTGGGACCTGGGACAGAGCCACAGATACGCAGTATTTT.

The chain has TRBV19 and TRBJ1-1; 9 nucleotides agree with TRBD1. Germline assignment: CDR1 LNHDA and CDR2 SQIVND (reference sequence). The length of the CDR3 is 14 residues. The junction had 4 bases not matched to a gene; V was cut back by 6 bases and J by 2 bases. CDR3 DNA: TGTGCCAGTAGCCTACAGGGGGCAAACACTGAAGCTTTCTTT. This gives the protein CASSLQGANTEAFF.

The chain combines TRBV7-9 with TRBJ2-7, with 7 bases lining up with TRBD1. Germline CDR1 and CDR2: SEHNR and FQNEAQ (reference sequence). V was pared by 5 bases and J by 4 bases, with 8 bases of the junction left unmatched. The CDR3 loop spans 14 amino acids. The CDR3 loop reads CASSQPGQRYEQYF. The DNA of the CDR3 is TGTGCCAGCAGCCAGCCGGGACAGAGATACGAGCAGTACTTC.

This chain connects TRBV27 to TRBJ2-7; 8 nucleotides agree with TRBD2. V shed 5 bases, J shed 2 bases, and the junction held 2 bases outside the gene matches. This CDR3 has 13 amino acids. Germline V CDR1 and CDR2: MNHEY, SMNVEV (reference sequence). CDR3: CASSLAGPYEQYF. The CDR3 coding sequence is TGTGCCAGCAGTCTAGCGGGTCCCTACGAGCAGTACTTC.